This passage covers 31 T cell receptor beta chains from one sample sequenced in a study of CD8 T cells in ankylosing spondylitis. Regarding the study as a whole: Eight highly homologous variants formed a TCR beta motif that appeared characteristic of ankylosing spondylitis blood.

For these receptors, no antigen is known. TCRdb reprocessed the 5' RACE reads via MiXCR and lists one record per CDR3 protein. Among fewer than 650,000 distinct CDR3 sequences listed, about 13% were seen once. The sequenced sample was blood, either unsorted or a sorted T cell fraction (not recorded which). Receptor source: a male donor with ankylosing spondylitis.

Ten or more counts support this clonotype. This rearrangement joins TRBV5-1 to TRBJ2-3, with 9 bases aligning to TRBD2. V shed 0 bases, J shed 2 bases, and the junction held 4 bases outside the gene matches. The CDR3 runs to 16 residues. Germline CDR1 is SGHRS and CDR2 is YFSETQ. CDR3 DNA sequence: TGCGCCAGCAGCTTGGGACTAGCGGTTTCCACAGATACGCAGTATTTT. This sequence encodes CASSLGLAVSTDTQYF.

This clonotype was counted at least ten times. The chain has TRBV7-2 and TRBJ2-3; no clear D gene. The CDR3 is made up of 14 amino acids. The V and J ends lost 4 bases and 2 bases respectively, with 10 bases between them. Germline V gene lookup returns CDR1 SGHTA and CDR2 FQGNSA. CDR3 sequence: CASSSPYNTDTQYF. The CDR3 DNA reads TGTGCCAGCAGCTCACCTTATAACACAGATACGCAGTATTTT. Filled out from reference TRBV7-2 and TRBJ2-3, the complete variable domain reads GAGVSQSPSNKVTEKGKDVELRCDPISGHTALYWYRQSLGQGLEFLIYFQGNSAPDKSGLPSDRFSAERTGGSVSTLTIQRTQQEDSAVYLCASSSPYNTDTQYFGPGTRLTVL.

The chain links TRBV5-1 to TRBJ1-5, with a tentative D call TRBD1 (5 bases). The length of the CDR3 is 13 residues. Germline loops: CDR1 SGHRS, CDR2 YFSETQ. V lost 3 bases and J lost 4, with 8 bases in between. The chain's CDR3 is CASSWDWNQPQHF. DNA for the CDR3: TGCGCCAGCAGCTGGGACTGGAATCAGCCCCAGCATTTT.

Many counts were recorded for this clonotype. The gene calls are TRBV12-3 or TRBV12-4 and TRBJ2-7, with no clear D. The V gene lost 10 bases and the J gene lost 0 bases, with 16 bases spanning the gap. This CDR3 has 14 residues. The chain's CDR3 is CATRGSTTSYEQYF. The CDR3 DNA is TGTGCCACCCGCGGCAGCACGACCTCCTACGAGCAGTACTTC.

J is TRBJ2-5 and V is TRBV11-2, with no clear D. Per the germline V gene, CDR1 is SGHAT and CDR2 is FQNNGV. This CDR3 is 14 amino acids long. V was shortened by 5 bases and J by 5 bases, with 15 bases between the two germline ends. This CDR3 is CASSPDRRVETQYF. DNA for the CDR3: TGTGCCAGCAGCCCCGATCGACGAGTGGAGACCCAGTACTTC.

This clonotype has at least ten counts. This sequence joins TRBV12-3 or TRBV12-4 and TRBJ1-2; 8 bases are shared with TRBD1. V shed 5 bases and J 8 bases; nucleotides not matched to a gene: 4. This CDR3 has 12 amino acids. DNA for the CDR3: TGTGCCAGCAGTCAGGGGACAGGCGGCTACACCTTC. Translated: CASSQGTGGYTF.

This chain links TRBV20-1 with TRBJ2-2; TRBD2 matches at 8 bases. Germline V CDR1 and CDR2: DFQATT, SNEGSKA (reference sequence). Trimming cost V 3 bases and J 2 bases; bases outside gene matches: 5. This CDR3 is built from 15 residues. CDR3 sequence (DNA): TGCAGTGCTAGCACGGGGGGGGGCAACACCGGGGAGCTGTTTTTT. It yields the protein CSASTGGGNTGELFF.

This clonotype was detected many times. The V and J genes are TRBV5-1 and TRBJ2-7; weak D call: TRBD2 (5 bases). Germline V gene data show CDR1 as SGHRS and CDR2 as YFSETQ. V was trimmed by 5 bases and J by 2 bases, leaving 11 bases between them. The CDR3 covers 13 residues. CDR3 sequence: CASRYQEAYEQYF. CDR3 DNA sequence: TGCGCCAGCAGATACCAGGAGGCCTACGAGCAGTACTTC.

This clonotype turned up a few times. The chain carries TRBV5-1 and TRBJ2-7, with unresolved D. This CDR3 is 14 amino acids long. With 4 bases removed from V and 0 bases from J, the gap between germline ends came to 11 bases. The germline V gene encodes CDR1 SGHRS and CDR2 YFSETQ. The CDR3 loop is CASSRTYSSYEQYF. CDR3 DNA: TGCGCCAGCAGCCGCACTTACAGCTCCTACGAGCAGTACTTC.

This clonotype has a count of ten or more. This chain uses TRBV7-9 with TRBJ2-1; TRBD1 might be the D (5 bases). V lost 2 bases, J lost 1 base, and 12 bases lay in between. The CDR3 loop spans 16 amino acids. Germline V CDR1 and CDR2: SEHNR, FQNEAQ (reference sequence). The CDR3 region has the DNA TGTGCCAGCAGCTTACACTTATCAGGGTCCTACAATGAGCAGTTCTTC. This gives the protein CASSLHLSGSYNEQFF. Variable domain in full (rest from reference TRBV7-9 and TRBJ2-1): DTGVSQNPRHKITKRGQNVTFRCDPISEHNRLYWYRQTLGQGPEFLTYFQNEAQLEKSRLLSDRFSAERPKGSFSTLEIQRTEQGDSAMYLCASSLHLSGSYNEQFFGPGTRLTVL.

This clonotype has only a few counts. CDR3 coding DNA: TGCGCCAGCAGCTTGCGGTCAGCGGGTGGTTACAATGAGCAGTTCTTC. This translates into CASSLRSAGGYNEQFF. The chain carries TRBV5-1 and TRBJ2-1, with D maybe TRBD2 (6 bases). Deletions cut 1 base from V and 4 bases from J, with 15 bases between. The CDR3 has 16 residues. Germline-derived CDR1 and CDR2 are SGHRS and YFSETQ.

This clonotype was counted only a few times. This chain uses TRBV12-3 or TRBV12-4 with TRBJ2-2; D is unresolved. The V gene lost 6 bases and the J gene lost 7 bases, with 12 bases spanning the gap. CDR3 length: 13 amino acids. In nucleotides, the CDR3 is TGTGCCAGCAGCCCGTCCTTAGGCGGGGAGCTGTTTTTT. Its protein is CASSPSLGGELFF.

This clonotype was seen at least ten times. The chain joins TRBV7-9 to TRBJ2-2; D is uncertain. This CDR3 is built from 14 residues. Trimming left V 5 bases short and J 2 bases short, with 9 bases between. CDR1 SEHNR and CDR2 FQNEAQ come from the germline V gene (reference sequence). The CDR3 DNA follows: TGTGCCAGCAGCCAGCCATTTAACACCGGGGAGCTGTTTTTT. This sequence encodes CASSQPFNTGELFF.

At least ten counts were recorded for this clonotype. The CDR3 DNA reads as TGCAGTGCTAGAGGTGCTAGCGGGCTCAACCGGGGCTCCTACAATGAGCAGTTCTTC. Residues: CSARGASGLNRGSYNEQFF. V usage is TRBV20-1 and J usage is TRBJ2-1; 8 bases are a match to TRBD2. With 1 base clipped from V and 0 bases from J, the junction kept 14 bases outside the gene matches. CDR3 length equals 19 residues. In germline, CDR1 is DFQATT, CDR2 SNEGSKA (reference sequence).

The table lists this clonotype with many counts. V gene TRBV5-1 combines with J gene TRBJ2-2, with 8 positions matching TRBD1. Germline V gene data show CDR1 as SGHRS and CDR2 as YFSETQ. This CDR3 region has 12 residues. Losses at the gene ends were 7 bases for V and 6 bases for J; bases not matched to a gene: 2. CDR3 protein: CASRQGSGELFF. The CDR3 DNA reads as TGCGCCAGCCGACAGGGGTCCGGGGAGCTGTTTTTT.

This clonotype was observed a few times. The chain combines TRBV20-1 with TRBJ2-1; no clear D gene. V lost 5 bases and J 0 bases, leaving 11 bases between the germline ends. CDR1 and CDR2 from the germline V gene are DFQATT and SNEGSKA (reference sequence). This CDR3 contains 14 residues. The CDR3: CSAVNPVSYNEQFF. The CDR3 DNA reads TGCAGTGCTGTTAATCCGGTCTCCTACAATGAGCAGTTCTTC.

This clonotype was picked up a small number of times. The V call is TRBV5-7, the J call TRBJ2-1; 11 positions agree with TRBD2. Being an ORF, TRBV5-7 has a function that is uncertain. With 4 bases clipped from V and 13 bases from J, the junction kept 10 bases outside the gene matches. This CDR3 has 14 residues. The CDR3 spells CASSQRLAGPSQFF. For the CDR3, the DNA is TGTGCCAGCAGCCAAAGACTAGCGGGACCTAGTCAGTTCTTC.

This clonotype was counted many times. The rearrangement uses TRBV5-1 and TRBJ2-1; D unclear. Trimming cost V 5 bases and J 8 bases, with 17 bases left between them. The germline gives CDR1 SGHRS, CDR2 YFSETQ. The CDR3 runs to 14 residues. The CDR3 nucleotides are TGCGCCAGCAGTAACGGACGAAGTCATGATGAGCAGTTCTTC. Translation: CASSNGRSHDEQFF.

The genes are TRBV5-1 and TRBJ2-4; 8 bases line up with TRBD1. The length of the CDR3 is 15 residues. CDR1 SGHRS and CDR2 YFSETQ come from the germline V gene. V lost 4 bases, J lost 3 bases, and 6 bases stayed unmatched. Written as DNA, the CDR3 is TGCGCCAGCAGCCAAACAGGGGGAGGCAAAAACATTCAGTACTTC. The encoded protein is CASSQTGGGKNIQYF. The variable domain in full, with the rest retrieved from reference TRBV5-1 and TRBJ2-4, is KAGVTQTPRYLIKTRGQQVTLSCSPISGHRSVSWYQQTPGQGLQFLFEYFSETQRNKGNFPGRFSGRQFSNSRSEMNVSTLELGDSALYLCASSQTGGGKNIQYFGAGTRLSVL.

This clonotype was counted only a few times. This sequence joins TRBV20-1 and TRBJ1-2; D remains ambiguous. The germline V gene has CDR1 DFQATT and CDR2 SNEGSKA (reference sequence). CDR3 length equals 11 residues. The CDR3 coding sequence is TGCAGCCGCGTTTTGCTCTCTGGCTACACCTTC. Translating gives CSRVLLSGYTF.

V and J are TRBV24-1 and TRBJ2-1, with D uncertain. In germline, CDR1 is KGHDR, CDR2 SFDVKD. Trimming left V 4 bases short and J 7 bases short, with 13 bases between. CDR3 size: 14 residues. The CDR3 loop is CATSDTDLRNEQFF. The CDR3 DNA reads TGTGCCACCAGTGACACGGACCTTCGGAATGAGCAGTTCTTC.

Only a few counts were recorded for this clonotype. V is TRBV6-5 and J is TRBJ2-7; 9 nucleotides align to TRBD2. In germline, CDR1 is MNHEY, CDR2 SVGAGI. V was clipped by 4 bases and J by 7 bases; unmatched bases: 14. This CDR3 spans 16 amino acids. CDR3: CASSSGGVAGVGEQYF. The CDR3 region has the DNA TGTGCCAGCAGTTCGGGAGGGGTAGCGGGAGTGGGTGAGCAGTACTTC.

V and J are TRBV12-3 or TRBV12-4 and TRBJ1-6; D ambiguous. Deletions cut 3 bases from V and 7 bases from J, with 7 bases between. The CDR3 contains 13 residues. The CDR3 loop reads CASSLEINSPLHF. The CDR3, as DNA: TGTGCCAGCAGTTTGGAGATAAATTCACCCCTCCACTTT.

There are many counts of this clonotype. The chain carries TRBV13 and TRBJ2-3; 11 bases are a match to TRBD2. This CDR3 has 19 amino acids. CDR1 is PRHDT and CDR2 is FYEKMQ in the germline V gene (reference sequence). V lost 3 bases, J lost 4 bases, and 15 bases stayed unmatched. The CDR3 bases are TGTGCCAGCAGCTTCCAGGGACTCTCTTCACTAGCGGGAGCAGATACGCAGTATTTT. The encoded protein is CASSFQGLSSLAGADTQYF.

This rearrangement joins TRBV20-1 to TRBJ1-2; TRBD1 matches 8 bases. The ends lost 5 bases at V and 8 bases at J; junction bases unmatched: 13. The CDR3 extends over 14 amino acids. Germline lookup yields CDR1 DFQATT and CDR2 SNEGSKA (reference sequence). This chain's CDR3 is CSARGQGPLEGYTF. For the CDR3, the DNA is TGCAGTGCTCGTGGACAGGGACCACTGGAGGGCTACACCTTC.

This clonotype came up a few times. The J gene is TRBJ1-6, the V gene TRBV6-1; TRBD1 matches 9 bases. The trim removed 0 bases at V and 7 bases at J, leaving 1 base unmatched. The CDR3 contains 15 residues. Germline V lookup: CDR1 MNHNS, CDR2 SASEGT. CDR3 in DNA: TGTGCCAGCAGTGAAGCCGGGACAGGGAATTCACCCCTCCACTTT. Its translation is CASSEAGTGNSPLHF.

Ten or more counts support this clonotype. One end of the junction is discordant with germline, which a read error may explain. V gene TRBV5-1 combines with J gene TRBJ1-5; TRBD1 is a possible D gene (6 bases). The germline V gene has CDR1 SGHRS and CDR2 YFSETQ. This CDR3 has 14 amino acids. DNA for the CDR3: TGTGCCAGCAGTTTAGAGGGGGGCAATCAGCCCCAGCATTTT. Residues: CASSLEGGNQPQHF.

V gene TRBV5-1 combines with J gene TRBJ2-1; possible D gene TRBD2, 7 bases. The V end was cut by 1 base, the J end by 6 bases, with 14 bases between. This CDR3 has 15 amino acids. CDR1 and CDR2 from the germline V gene are SGHRS and YFSETQ. CDR3 DNA: TGCGCCAGCAGCTTGATCAGGGGAGGGGGCAATGAGCAGTTCTTC. It codes for CASSLIRGGGNEQFF.

This clonotype has a single count. The rearrangement links TRBV4-1 to TRBJ1-3; no definite D call. The CDR3 has 14 residues. V was clipped by 0 bases and J by 2 bases, with 5 bases between them. Germline V lookup: CDR1 MGHRA, CDR2 YSYEKL. The CDR3 DNA sequence: TGCGCCAGCAGCCAAGATAACGCTGGAAACACCATATATTTT. This encodes CASSQDNAGNTIYF.

V gene TRBV25-1 combines with J gene TRBJ2-2; D not resolved. The CDR3 loop spans 15 amino acids. Germline CDR1 is MGHDK and CDR2 is SYGVNS. The V end was cut by 7 bases, the J end by 5 bases, with 17 bases between. The CDR3 DNA reads TGTGCCAGCACTAAATCAACGGACGGGACCGGGGAGCTGTTTTTT. Residues: CASTKSTDGTGELFF.

This clonotype has a handful of counts. This chain links TRBV20-1 with TRBJ2-5; D is unclear. CDR3 size: 11 residues. Germline-derived CDR1 and CDR2 are DFQATT and SNEGSKA (reference sequence). Trimming removed 5 bases from V and 5 bases from J, with 9 bases in between. As DNA, the CDR3 is TGCAGTGCTCAAGAAGGGGAGACCCAGTACTTC. Protein sequence: CSAQEGETQYF.